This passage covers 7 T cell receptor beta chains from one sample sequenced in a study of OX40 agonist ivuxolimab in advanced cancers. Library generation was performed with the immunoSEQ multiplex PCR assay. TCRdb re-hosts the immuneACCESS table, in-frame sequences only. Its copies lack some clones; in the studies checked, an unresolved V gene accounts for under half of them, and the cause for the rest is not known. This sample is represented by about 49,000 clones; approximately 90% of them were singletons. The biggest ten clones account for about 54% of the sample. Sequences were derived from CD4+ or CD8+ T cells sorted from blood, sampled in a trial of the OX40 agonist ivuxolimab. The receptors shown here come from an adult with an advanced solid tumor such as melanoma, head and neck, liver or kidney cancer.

CDR3 residues: CASSLRRTLTSYEQYF. The CDR3 DNA is TGTGCCAGCAGCTTGCGACGGACTCTGACCTCCTACGAGCAGTACTTC. V gene TRBV5-8 combines with J gene TRBJ2-7; D possibly corresponds to TRBD2 (5 bases). CDR1 is SGHTS, CDR2 YDEGEE, per germline. The CDR3 has 16 residues. The V gene lost 1 base and the J gene lost 0 bases, with 14 bases spanning the gap.

Here the CDR3 DNA reads TGCGCCAGCAGCCAAAGAAGAGGGGGCGGCAACGAGCAGTACTTC. The encoded protein is CASSQRRGGGNEQYF. This chain joins TRBV4-1 and TRBJ2-7; 7 nucleotides line up with TRBD1. Per germline, CDR1 MGHRA and CDR2 YSYEKL. V lost 2 bases to trimming and J lost 5 bases; unmatched junction nucleotides: 9. This CDR3 comprises 15 residues.

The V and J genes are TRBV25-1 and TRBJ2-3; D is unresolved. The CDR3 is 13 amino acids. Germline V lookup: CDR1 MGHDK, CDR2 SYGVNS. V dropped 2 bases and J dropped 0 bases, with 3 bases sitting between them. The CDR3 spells CASSELSTDTQYF. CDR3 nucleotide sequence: TGTGCCAGCAGTGAACTAAGCACAGATACGCAGTATTTT.

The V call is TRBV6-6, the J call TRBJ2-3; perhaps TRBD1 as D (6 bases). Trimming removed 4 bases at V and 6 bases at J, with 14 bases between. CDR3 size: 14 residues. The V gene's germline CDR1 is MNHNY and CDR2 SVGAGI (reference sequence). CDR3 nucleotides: TGTGCCAGCAGTTCGACCGGAAGGGGGGATACGCAGTATTTT. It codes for CASSSTGRGDTQYF.

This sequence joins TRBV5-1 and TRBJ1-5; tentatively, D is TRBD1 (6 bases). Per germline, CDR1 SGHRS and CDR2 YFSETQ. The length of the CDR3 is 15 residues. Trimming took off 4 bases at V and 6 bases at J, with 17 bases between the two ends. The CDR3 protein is CASSPQTGPGQPQHF. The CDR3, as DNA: TGCGCCAGCAGCCCACAAACAGGGCCCGGTCAGCCCCAGCATTTT.

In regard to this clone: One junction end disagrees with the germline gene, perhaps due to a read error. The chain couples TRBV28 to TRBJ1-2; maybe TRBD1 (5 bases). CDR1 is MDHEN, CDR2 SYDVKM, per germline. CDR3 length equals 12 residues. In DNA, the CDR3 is TGTGCCAGCAACACAGGTCTCTATGGCTGCACCTTC. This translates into CASNTGLYGCTF.

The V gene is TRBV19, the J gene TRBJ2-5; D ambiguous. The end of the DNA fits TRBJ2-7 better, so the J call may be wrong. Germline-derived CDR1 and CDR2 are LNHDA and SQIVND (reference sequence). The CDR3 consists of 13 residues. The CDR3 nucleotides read TGTGCCAGTAGTCCTCGGGTCCTTGGCGAGCAGTACTTC. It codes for CASSPRVLGEQYF.